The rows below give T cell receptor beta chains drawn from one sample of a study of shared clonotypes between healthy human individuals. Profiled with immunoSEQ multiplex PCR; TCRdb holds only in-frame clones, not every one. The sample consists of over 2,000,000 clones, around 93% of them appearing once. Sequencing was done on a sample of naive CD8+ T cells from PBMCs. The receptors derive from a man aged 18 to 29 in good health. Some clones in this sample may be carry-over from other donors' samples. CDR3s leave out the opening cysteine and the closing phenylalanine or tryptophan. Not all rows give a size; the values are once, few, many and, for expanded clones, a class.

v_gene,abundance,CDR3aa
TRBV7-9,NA,ASSSANDRDNNEQF
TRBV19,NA,ASKDRDRNTEAF
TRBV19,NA,ASSIQEYSNQPQH
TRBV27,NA,ATGGGESGNTIY
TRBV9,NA,ASSGGDRDVYGYT
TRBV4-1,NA,ASSGESSGIFGDQY
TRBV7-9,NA,ASSSQMSGDSRSEQY
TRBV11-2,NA,ASSLGPAAQF
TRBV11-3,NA,ASSDTGPTTSGSLNEQF
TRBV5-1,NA,ASSLAPGSTDTQY
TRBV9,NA,ASSVISGTNTGELF
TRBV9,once,ASSVNRQEDAGELF
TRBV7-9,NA,ASSLDLGTPGREQY
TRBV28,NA,ASTPQQGYGGYNRDSGNTIY
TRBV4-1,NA,ASSHWGSYTEAF
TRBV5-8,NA,ASSRRQQNTEAF
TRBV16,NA,ASSPPTQGASYEQY
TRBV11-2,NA,ASSLVLGLAGAEQY
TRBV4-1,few,ASSQVRSGNTIY
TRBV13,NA,ASSLAGSRKTQY
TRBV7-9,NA,ASSRDGLNQPQH
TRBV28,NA,ASSPFLERLFTDTQY
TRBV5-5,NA,ASSSMTGVRYGYT
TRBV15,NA,ATRDRVVNEQF
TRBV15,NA,ATSSSTGASGNTIY
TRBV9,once,ASNEGTDSGNTIY
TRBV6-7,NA,ASSYPAYSNQPQH
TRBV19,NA,ASSIDLGNEQF
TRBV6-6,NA,ASSYAGENTEAF
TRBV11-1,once,ASSLLPDEQF
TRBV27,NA,ASSLVRTGELF
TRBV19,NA,ASSESGVTVTNQPQH
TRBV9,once,ASHTSGTANTGELF
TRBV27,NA,ASSLERTYEQY
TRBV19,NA,ASSIIGQGTEAF
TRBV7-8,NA,ASSPFSGGEYNQPQH
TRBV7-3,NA,ASSLTWGSEETQY
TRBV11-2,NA,ASSLVASSWEETQY
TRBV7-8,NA,ASRATSGKYEQY
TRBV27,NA,ASSELPPYEQY
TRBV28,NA,ASGAGGNTIY
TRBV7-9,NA,ASSLADRNGYT
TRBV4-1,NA,ASSQRLSYGYT
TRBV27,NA,ASSQGTSGYNEQF
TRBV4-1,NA,ASSPYGPNTGELF
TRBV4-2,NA,ASSQDSSGSSYEQY
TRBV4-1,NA,ASSHATGVHQPQH
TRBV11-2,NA,ASTHWDRWTDTQY
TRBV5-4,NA,ASSLVGGLRSSYEQY
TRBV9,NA,ASSGSGTEAF
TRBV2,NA,ASSVRPENTEAF